A selection of T cell receptor beta chains follows, all from one sample in a study of blood T cell repertoires in COVID-19. The table came from immunoSEQ multiplex PCR; TCRdb's copy has only in-frame clones and leaves some out. Of about 140,000 clones in the sample, around nine tenths were seen once. The sequenced sample consisted of peripheral blood. The receptor set was obtained from a woman in her 50s with active or convalescent COVID-19. Each CDR3 is given with its conserved first and last residue. Each record gives: V gene, CDR3 length, CDR3 protein.

>TRBV3-1/TRBV3-2|16
CASSQERGAGANVLTF
>TRBV27|14
CASSFQGGPDTQYF
>TRBV7-2|14
CASSGTGEAYEQYF
>TRBV30|14
CAWSKQGTNEKLFF
>TRBV4-3|16
CASSQERVGAAETQYF
>TRBV7-9|17
CASSLGTSGNKWETQYF
>TRBV6-5|12
CASSPLGGEQYF
>TRBV29-1|11
CSVAGAGSYTF
>TRBV3-1/TRBV3-2|16
CASSLGTSGSIDTQYF
>TRBV18|15
CASSPDLNKYNEQFF
>TRBV9|15
CASSVDRGYTDTQYF
>TRBV7-2|18
CASSLKTTGTGYHNEQFF
>TRBV6-2/TRBV6-3|13
CASSQRQGREQYF
>TRBV6-6|13
CATLDRQRVGYTF